A selection of T cell receptor beta chains follows, all from one sample in a study of naive and memory T cell subsets. A single record per CDR3 protein comes from TCRdb applying MiXCR to the 5' RACE reads. The sample includes roughly 60,000 distinct CDR3 sequences, about 7.2% of them seen just once. The source of these receptors is a male donor in good health. CDR3s include the opening cysteine and the closing phenylalanine or tryptophan. D genes are given only for firm matches. Clone size is shown for a subset of rows, as once, few, many or a class of expanded clone.

clone_size,j_call,d_call,v_call,cdr3_aa,cdr3_nt
-,TRBJ2-3,-,TRBV30,CAWKVADTQYF,TGTGCCTGGAAGGTGGCAGATACGCAGTATTTT
-,TRBJ2-7,-,TRBV29-1,CSGGEASEQYF,TGCAGCGGGGGGGAGGCCAGCGAGCAGTACTTC
many,TRBJ1-5,-,TRBV19,CASQHNRAGGLGPQHF,TGTGCCAGTCAGCATAACCGGGCAGGTGGCTTGGGGCCCCAGCATTTT
-,TRBJ2-6,-,TRBV20-1,CSASWVQPSGANVLTF,TGCAGTGCTAGCTGGGTACAGCCCTCTGGGGCCAACGTCCTGACTTTT
many,TRBJ2-3,TRBD1,TRBV6-5,CASSRQGRVGTDTQYF,TGTGCCAGCAGCAGACAGGGTAGGGTGGGCACAGATACGCAGTATTTT
many,TRBJ2-1,TRBD2,TRBV12-5,CASARASGRFEQFF,TGTGCTAGTGCACGGGCTAGCGGGAGGTTTGAGCAGTTCTTC
few,TRBJ1-4,-,TRBV5-1,CASSPTTGTHEKLFF,TGCGCCAGCAGCCCAACCACCGGGACCCATGAAAAACTGTTTTTT
-,TRBJ2-3,TRBD1,TRBV29-1,CSVGQGARDTQYF,TGCAGCGTTGGACAGGGGGCACGAGATACGCAGTATTTT
many,TRBJ1-1,-,TRBV7-8,CASRPNRVRFTEAFF,TGTGCCAGCAGACCAAACAGGGTTAGGTTCACTGAAGCTTTCTTT
many,TRBJ1-6,TRBD1,TRBV10-3,CAISESRQGWDNSPLHF,TGTGCCATCAGTGAGTCCCGACAGGGGTGGGATAATTCACCCCTCCACTTT
many,TRBJ1-6,TRBD1,TRBV6-5,CASSQGALSPLHF,TGTGCCAGCAGTCAGGGGGCCCTTTCACCCCTCCACTTT
many,TRBJ2-2,TRBD1,TRBV29-1,CSVQGQGAGTGELFF,TGCAGCGTTCAGGGCCAGGGGGCGGGGACCGGGGAGCTGTTTTTT
many,TRBJ2-3,TRBD1,TRBV6-2/TRBV6-3,CASSPPGQVGRDTQYF,TGTGCCAGCAGTCCCCCGGGACAGGTTGGACGAGATACGCAGTATTTT
many,TRBJ2-3,-,TRBV9,CASSVEKFTDTQYF,TGTGCCAGCAGCGTAGAAAAGTTCACAGATACGCAGTATTTT
many,TRBJ1-5,-,TRBV19,CASTSRTDSNQPQHF,TGTGCCAGTACCTCACGGACGGATAGCAATCAGCCCCAGCATTTT
-,TRBJ2-7,TRBD1,TRBV29-1,CSVEILPSTGGGSYEQYF,TGCAGCGTTGAAATTCTCCCCTCTACAGGGGGCGGTTCCTACGAGCAGTACTTC
-,TRBJ2-7,-,TRBV30,CAWSLNQGGEQYF,TGTGCCTGGAGTCTCAATCAGGGAGGCGAGCAGTACTTC
few,TRBJ2-7,-,TRBV19,CASTREILYEQYF,TGTGCCAGTACTAGGGAAATTCTCTACGAGCAGTACTTC